The T cell receptor beta chain under discussion was sequenced for a study of identical twins (dated by TCRdb to 2016 to 2017). General notes on the study: The study deep-sequenced TCR alpha and beta repertoires from monozygotic twins, unrelated adults of various ages and cord blood to test whether fetal clonotypes persist. To rule out contamination, the twin experiments were replicated at different times with different library preparation protocols. Paper-wide results and their limitations: Recombination models systematically underestimated out-of-frame TCR alpha sharing in monozygotic twins but agreed with sharing between unrelated individuals. Excess twin sharing in beta out-of-frame sequences was weaker because fewer shared sequences lowered the signal-to-noise ratio. Abundant cord blood beta clonotypes had fewer insertions, young adult naive repertoires showed a similar but weaker trend, and memory repertoires showed no such trend. Compared with coincidental sharing between unrelated individuals, out-of-frame TCR alpha sequences shared between twins showed an excess of sequences with low generation probability. Because the same donors could not be followed over many years, conclusions were based on cross-sectional statistical analysis. Zero-insertion analyses could be partly confounded by invariant T cells such as MAIT and iNKT, though diverse VJ usage argued against such confounding for most clonotypes.

Here V drops 8 bases and J drops 6 bases, and the junction holds 5 bases not matched to any gene. The CDR3 has 13 amino acids, counting the end cysteine and phenylalanine. Only the CDR3 portion is preserved as DNA: 39 bases, with reading frame beginning at the first base. Every donor was a healthy Caucasian. The researchers also sequenced three unrelated adults who were not twins: a male aged 18 to 29, a male aged 50 to 60, and a female aged 50 to 60. Miltenyi CD45RO+ enrichment and human naive T-cell isolation kits were used to isolate memory (CD45RO+) and naive T cells from PBMC. The method behind the library was 5' RACE. Sequencing used an Illumina HiSeq 2000. Template switching added a universal primer binding site, and the final cDNA carried a unique molecular identifier that allowed TCR cDNA molecules to be counted accurately. Specific primers in the conserved constant-segment region were used to synthesize first-strand cDNA for the TCR alpha and beta chains. To control for contamination, each cDNA library was double barcoded with a SMART-Mk sample barcode plus Illumina barcodes. TruSeq adapter sequences along with Illumina sample barcodes were introduced in two successive PCR steps. Sequencing of the TCR alpha and beta cDNA libraries was done on the Illumina HiSeq platform using custom primers. Per the original workflow: Raw reads were processed with MiGEC to extract unique molecular identifiers, and MiXCR was used to determine CDR3 positions. For each individual, recombination models were inferred using an EM algorithm with the repgenHMM and IGoR tools. The analysis of shared clonotypes was done with the tcR package in R, with sharing normalized by the product of cloneset sizes. To study raw recombination without the effects of thymic and clonal selection, out-of-frame nonproductive sequences were analyzed. Clones were called with MiXCR by TCRdb after fastp trimmed the public reads at Q25, and only in-frame beta chains were retained. Rows matching on CDR3 protein sequence are summarized as one entry with the most common DNA and genes. TCRdb's processing, not the authors', yielded these V and J calls. The sample has a few hundred thousand distinct CDR3 sequences on record, 8.5% to 10% of them singletons. About 8.1% of the sample comes from the top ten.

This clonotype turned up a few times. There is no known antigen for this receptor. No base-level quality is on record; no much larger clone is a single base apart. Specimen: naive T cells sorted from blood. The sample's cell subset or site, from its label and the paper: cells isolated with a human naive T-cell isolation kit. The TCR originated in a woman in her 50s in good health. The chain was built from TRBV12-3 or TRBV12-4 and TRBJ2-1; 9 of the junction bases match TRBD2. CDR3 sequence: CASVAGAINEQFF. The DNA sequence is given as TGTGCCAGCGTAGCGGGAGCTATCAATGAGCAGTTCTTC.